The next 12 T cell receptor beta chains were all read from a single sample in a study of OX40 agonist ivuxolimab in advanced cancers. Profiled with immunoSEQ multiplex PCR; TCRdb holds only in-frame clones, not every one. Of 80,000 to 95,000 clones in the sample, about 86% were seen once. The source material was CD4+ or CD8+ T cells sorted from blood, sampled in a trial of the OX40 agonist ivuxolimab. The receptors stem from an adult with an advanced solid tumor such as melanoma, head and neck, liver or kidney cancer.

There are a few counts of this clone. The chain combines TRBV30 with TRBJ1-5; 7 bases fit TRBD1. The CDR3 loop spans 15 amino acids. Germline V lookup: CDR1 GTSNPN, CDR2 SVGIG (reference sequence). V lost 0 bases and J lost 1; bases outside the gene matches: 3. The CDR3 DNA reads TGTGCCTGGAGTGTACGGGACAGAAGCAATCAGCCCCAGCATTTT. Translating it yields CAWSVRDRSNQPQHF. Drawing the rest from reference TRBV30 and TRBJ1-5, the complete variable domain is SQTIHQWPATLVQPVGSPLSLECTVEGTSNPNLYWYRQAAGRGLQLLFYSVGIGQISSEVPQNLSASRPQDRQFILSSKKLLLSDSGFYLCAWSVRDRSNQPQHFGDGTRLSIL.

The rearrangement uses TRBV9 and TRBJ1-1; no clear D gene. The length of the CDR3 is 12 residues. V lost 2 bases and J lost 11, with 13 bases in between. From germline, CDR1 is SGDLS and CDR2 YYNGEE. DNA of the CDR3: TGTGCCAGCAGCGTCGCCTCGGGTCGGGCTTTCTTT. Amino acid sequence: CASSVASGRAFF.

V is TRBV6-1 and J is TRBJ2-2; tentatively, D is TRBD1 or TRBD2 (6 bases each). Germline CDR1 reads MNHNS; CDR2 reads SASEGT. Trimming shortened V by 2 bases and J by 3 bases, and 7 bases separated the two germline ends. This CDR3 has 14 amino acids. The CDR3 region is CASSERGDTGELFF. CDR3 DNA: TGTGCCAGCAGTGAAAGGGGGGACACCGGGGAGCTGTTTTTT.

The chain is built from TRBV28 and TRBJ1-1, with D possibly matching TRBD1 (6 bases). This CDR3 is built from 15 residues. Germline loops: CDR1 MDHEN, CDR2 SYDVKM. The V end lost 5 bases, the J end lost 1 base, and 14 bases lay between the germline ends. The CDR3 loop is CASSLGGRRNTEAFF. In nucleotides, the CDR3 is TGTGCCAGCAGTCTGGGGGGCAGGAGGAACACTGAAGCTTTCTTT. Looking up the rest from reference TRBV28 and TRBJ1-1 gives the full variable domain: DVKVTQSSRYLVKRTGEKVFLECVQDMDHENMFWYRQDPGLGLRLIYFSYDVKMKEKGDIPEGYSVSREKKERFSLILESASTNQTSMYLCASSLGGRRNTEAFFGQGTRLTVV.

The chain has TRBV6-1 and TRBJ1-6, with D hard to call. The CDR3 totals 13 residues. Trimming cost V 6 bases and J 7 bases, with 10 bases left between them. CDR1 MNHNS and CDR2 SASEGT come from the germline V gene. CDR3 nucleotides: TGTGCCAGCAGGGCTCTGGGAAATTCACCCCTCCACTTT. Translation gives CASRALGNSPLHF.

This chain links TRBV6-5 with TRBJ2-3; TRBD1 aligns across 10 bases. The CDR3 totals 16 residues. Germline trimming cut 4 bases from V and 5 bases from J; bases unmatched to any gene: 9. CDR1 and CDR2 (germline): MNHEY, SVGAGI. DNA of the CDR3: TGTGCCAGCAGTTTAGGAGGGACAGGGGCGGTAGATACGCAGTATTTT. Translated: CASSLGGTGAVDTQYF.

V and J are TRBV5-1 and TRBJ2-1; D possibly corresponds to TRBD2 (5 bases). CDR1 is SGHRS and CDR2 is YFSETQ in the germline V gene. V was cut by 3 bases and J by 7 bases, with 8 bases left in between. The CDR3 covers 12 residues. The CDR3 is CASSSPGNEQFF. The CDR3, as DNA: TGCGCCAGCAGCTCTCCGGGGAATGAGCAGTTCTTC. Full variable domain (remainder filled in from reference TRBV5-1 and TRBJ2-1): KAGVTQTPRYLIKTRGQQVTLSCSPISGHRSVSWYQQTPGQGLQFLFEYFSETQRNKGNFPGRFSGRQFSNSRSEMNVSTLELGDSALYLCASSSPGNEQFFGPGTRLTVL.

The chain employs TRBV5-4 and TRBJ2-5, with 10 bases fitting TRBD2. J lost 1 base, V lost 3 bases, and 9 bases had no gene match. The CDR3 runs 17 residues. The germline V gene has CDR1 SGHNT and CDR2 YYREEE (reference sequence). Here the CDR3 DNA reads TGTGCCAGCAGCTCCGCTGCTAGCGGGGGTATCCAAGAGACCCAGTACTTC. It is translated as CASSSAASGGIQETQYF.

This clone was observed a few times. The V call is TRBV6-1, the J call TRBJ1-2, with D uncertain. V lost 3 bases and J 4 bases, leaving 3 bases between the germline ends. This CDR3 comprises 11 residues. Germline V gene lookup returns CDR1 MNHNS and CDR2 SASEGT. The CDR3 region has the DNA TGTGCCAGCAGTGACCCCTATGGCTACACCTTC. Translation: CASSDPYGYTF.

The chain couples TRBV19 to TRBJ2-3; D is possibly TRBD1 (6 bases). Trimming removed 2 bases from V and 2 bases from J, with 11 bases in between. The length of the CDR3 is 15 residues. Germline lookup yields CDR1 LNHDA and CDR2 SQIVND (reference sequence). The CDR3 here is CASSIIEGDTDTQYF. Here the CDR3 DNA reads TGTGCCAGTAGTATAATAGAGGGGGACACAGATACGCAGTATTTT.

The V gene is TRBV9, the J gene TRBJ2-3; 12 bases are a match to TRBD2. The V segment lost 3 bases and the J segment 12 bases; nucleotides outside the gene matches: 8. The germline V gene encodes CDR1 SGDLS and CDR2 YYNGEE. This CDR3 spans 14 amino acids. CDR3 protein: CASSARLAGDPQYF. The CDR3 coding sequence is TGTGCCAGCAGCGCCAGACTAGCGGGGGACCCCCAGTATTTT.

The genes are TRBV5-1 and TRBJ1-3; D uncertain. The germline V and J ends were trimmed by 5 bases and 0 bases, with 9 bases remaining between them. The CDR3 has 14 amino acids. Germline V gene lookup returns CDR1 SGHRS and CDR2 YFSETQ. The CDR3 nucleotides are TGCGCCAGCAGAGGAGGCGGCTCTGGAAACACCATATATTTT. It translates to CASRGGGSGNTIYF.